In this sample, the clone carrying this T cell receptor (beta chain) turned up a few times. Its antigen is still unknown. Each gene name is a mouse one. The CDR3 end lies 1 residue beyond the end of the read and is filled in from the germline J gene. The germline gives CDR1 LGHNA, CDR2 YNLKQL (reference sequence). V lost 4 bases, J lost 3 bases, and 5 bases stayed unmatched. This CDR3 has 15 residues. As for time point: mouse harvest day 14 after allogeneic transplant. Each mouse received 10^7 T-cell-depleted marrow cells plus 10^6 splenic CD5+ T cells by tail vein. Tissues came from B6→BALB/c major-mismatch GVHD mice at day 7 or 14. The protocol was immunoSEQ multiplex PCR, while the TCRdb copy is restricted to in-frame clones and leaves out a portion. The sample shows around 6,800 clones, roughly a third of them seen only once. The source of the sample is a study of tissue T cells after allogeneic stem cell transplantation.

Whole-study findings and limits: Few T cell clones were shared across patients, but motif clusters showed tissue-specific shared signatures.

The V call is TRBV5, the J call TRBJ2-4; 9 bases map to TRBD2. Source material: skin. This receptor was taken from a female BALB/c mouse given C57BL/6 T cells with graft-versus-host disease after an allogeneic hematopoietic cell transplant. The CDR3 sequence: CASSPGGGGQNTLYF. CDR3 bases read: TGTGCCAGCAGCCCTGGGGGGGGAGGACAAAACACCTTGTAC.